The present T cell receptor (beta chain) was sequenced within a study of neurological immune-mediated disorders. This clonotype was picked up many times. With 10-nucleotide random UMIs included, cDNA was synthesized by 5'RACE. TCRdb used MiXCR to reprocess the 5' RACE reads, holding one entry per CDR3 protein. The table has tens of thousands of distinct CDR3 sequences, about an eighth seen once; the top ten hold 1.8%. Trimming took off 4 bases at V and 3 bases at J, with 9 bases between the two ends. The CDR3 sequence is 13 residues long. The germline V gene has CDR1 SGHTA and CDR2 FQGTGA. This TCR came from a man between 60 and 75 years old in good health. Sequences were obtained from PBMCs. The chain uses TRBV7-3 and TRBJ1-1, with D possibly matching TRBD1 (6 bases). The CDR3 spells CASSSQGDTEAFF. CDR3 sequence (DNA): TGTGCCAGCAGCTCACAGGGTGACACTGAAGCTTTCTTT.